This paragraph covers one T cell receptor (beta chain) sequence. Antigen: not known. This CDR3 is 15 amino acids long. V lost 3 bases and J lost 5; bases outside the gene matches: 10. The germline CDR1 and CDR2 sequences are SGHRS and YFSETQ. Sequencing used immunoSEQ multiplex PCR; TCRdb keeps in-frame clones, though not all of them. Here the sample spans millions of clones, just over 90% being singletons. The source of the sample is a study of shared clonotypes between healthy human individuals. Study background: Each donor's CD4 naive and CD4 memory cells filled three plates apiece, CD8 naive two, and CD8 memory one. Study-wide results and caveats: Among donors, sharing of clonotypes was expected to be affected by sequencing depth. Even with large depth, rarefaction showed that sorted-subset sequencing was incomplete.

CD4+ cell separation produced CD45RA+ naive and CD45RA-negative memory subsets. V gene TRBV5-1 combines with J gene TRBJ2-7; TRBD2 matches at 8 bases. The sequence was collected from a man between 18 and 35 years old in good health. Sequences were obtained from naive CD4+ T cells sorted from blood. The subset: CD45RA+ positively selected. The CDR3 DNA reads TGCGCCAGCAGCTACGCCGGGACTAGGTCCAACGAGCAGTACTTC. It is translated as CASSYAGTRSNEQYF.